The rows below give T cell receptor beta chains drawn from one sample of a study of identical twins. TCRdb re-derived calls from the 5' RACE reads in MiXCR, one entry per CDR3 protein. The sample holds some 460,000 distinct CDR3 sequences, 12% to 15% seen once. This sample was shared with a second study, whose subject was yellow fever vaccine responses in identical twins.

Material for sequencing was CD4+ T cells sorted from blood. The receptor set was obtained from a woman aged 18-29 years in good health. CDR3s include the opening cysteine and the closing phenylalanine or tryptophan. Each record gives: J gene, V gene, clone size, CDR3 protein. Rows may omit the clone size; those that give it use once, few, many or a size class.

J: TRBJ1-1; V: TRBV20-1; size: few; CDR3: CSARDYGMNTEAFF
J: TRBJ2-1; V: TRBV6-5; size: few; CDR3: CASSYLRGGYNEQFF
J: TRBJ2-3; V: TRBV6-1; size: -; CDR3: CASSQQGFTDTQYF
J: TRBJ2-5; V: TRBV24-1; size: -; CDR3: CATVRGGKEETQYF
J: TRBJ1-6; V: TRBV10-2; size: -; CDR3: CASSPGTPLHF
J: TRBJ2-7; V: TRBV7-9; size: -; CDR3: CASSPSGTGAPSYEQYF
J: TRBJ2-3; V: TRBV20-1; size: many; CDR3: CSAPSGGAGTDTQYF
J: TRBJ2-7; V: TRBV7-2; size: -; CDR3: CASSPTGGVRGDEQYF
J: TRBJ1-1; V: TRBV18; size: -; CDR3: CASSPAMDTEAFF
J: TRBJ1-6; V: TRBV7-9; size: -; CDR3: CASIWAGAESSPLHF
J: TRBJ2-2; V: TRBV12-3/TRBV12-4; size: -; CDR3: CASSLDRAEANTGELFF
J: TRBJ2-2; V: TRBV29-1; size: few; CDR3: CSVELTLRGAGELFF
J: TRBJ2-5; V: TRBV20-1; size: many; CDR3: CSAPTVQETQYF
J: TRBJ2-6; V: TRBV19; size: -; CDR3: CASSGQLTGANVLTF
J: TRBJ2-1; V: TRBV28; size: once; CDR3: CASARRGQGAYNEQFF
J: TRBJ2-5; V: TRBV5-1; size: -; CDR3: CASSRGQGEETQYF
J: TRBJ2-3; V: TRBV28; size: -; CDR3: CASRQGLRVDTQYF
J: TRBJ2-5; V: TRBV29-1; size: many; CDR3: CSVTNTQGFGETQYF
J: TRBJ2-1; V: TRBV6-2/TRBV6-3; size: -; CDR3: CASRPPSGVYNEQFF
J: TRBJ2-2; V: TRBV2; size: -; CDR3: CASLYDRANTGELFF
J: TRBJ2-3; V: TRBV7-8; size: -; CDR3: CASSDRVAVSTDTQYF
J: TRBJ2-3; V: TRBV29-1; size: many; CDR3: CSFYSGGALDTQYF
J: TRBJ2-7; V: TRBV30; size: few; CDR3: CAWRLTGTGNYEQYF
J: TRBJ1-4; V: TRBV24-1; size: few; CDR3: CATSDLQGANEKLFF
J: TRBJ1-4; V: TRBV30; size: many; CDR3: CAWSLANYATNEKLFF
J: TRBJ2-3; V: TRBV28; size: -; CDR3: CASSLPRGRAGFDTQYF
J: TRBJ2-3; V: TRBV28; size: few; CDR3: CASMTRLAGIQDTQYF
J: TRBJ2-7; V: TRBV28; size: once; CDR3: CASSLRRAYEQYF
J: TRBJ2-1; V: TRBV5-1; size: few; CDR3: CASSLGQGAAYNEQFF
J: TRBJ1-4; V: TRBV3-1; size: -; CDR3: CASSRQALNEKLFF
J: TRBJ2-7; V: TRBV27; size: many; CDR3: CASSFSGISYEQYF
J: TRBJ2-7; V: TRBV3-1; size: -; CDR3: CASSHLGLADTYEQYF
J: TRBJ2-5; V: TRBV5-1; size: many; CDR3: CASSLQGKETQYF
J: TRBJ2-1; V: TRBV7-2; size: -; CDR3: CASSLASRTSFWGSSYNEQFF
J: TRBJ1-4; V: TRBV15; size: many; CDR3: CATSSRGTNEKLFF
J: TRBJ2-3; V: TRBV20-1; size: many; CDR3: CSAVLGYTDTQYF
J: TRBJ2-7; V: TRBV6-2/TRBV6-3; size: few; CDR3: CASSYSVGKDPYEQYF
J: TRBJ2-5; V: TRBV4-2; size: few; CDR3: CASSQGDGGETQYF
J: TRBJ2-7; V: TRBV20-1; size: -; CDR3: CSAKLAGIYEQYF
J: TRBJ2-1; V: TRBV3-1; size: -; CDR3: CASTRSGSFDEQFF
J: TRBJ1-1; V: TRBV12-3/TRBV12-4; size: few; CDR3: CASSKRTVNTEAFF
J: TRBJ1-1; V: TRBV5-1; size: many; CDR3: CASTPGDARVNTEAFF
J: TRBJ1-1; V: TRBV4-2; size: -; CDR3: CASRDRGTEAFF
J: TRBJ2-7; V: TRBV5-1; size: few; CDR3: CASSLRDVISYEQYF
J: TRBJ1-1; V: TRBV7-9; size: -; CDR3: CASSTWTGGLLEAFF
J: TRBJ2-5; V: TRBV20-1; size: few; CDR3: CSASGSLGQETQYF
J: TRBJ2-3; V: TRBV25-1; size: -; CDR3: CASSDPSSTDTQYF
J: TRBJ2-1; V: TRBV29-1; size: -; CDR3: CSVAIRDNEQFF
J: TRBJ2-7; V: TRBV28; size: many; CDR3: CASSKGPSYEQYF
J: TRBJ1-1; V: TRBV9; size: few; CDR3: CASSVATGQLSTEAFF
J: TRBJ2-5; V: TRBV10-2; size: -; CDR3: CASSEMGKTQYF
J: TRBJ2-7; V: TRBV18; size: -; CDR3: CASSAGGGPEQYF
J: TRBJ2-7; V: TRBV27; size: few; CDR3: CASSPTVVSYEQYF
J: TRBJ2-3; V: TRBV12-3/TRBV12-4; size: many; CDR3: CASSLSSGRATDTQYF
J: TRBJ2-3; V: TRBV6-1; size: -; CDR3: CASSKSSSGGTDTQYF
J: TRBJ2-7; V: TRBV7-2; size: few; CDR3: CASSSRPTSGRPTRQYF
J: TRBJ2-2; V: TRBV20-1; size: few; CDR3: CSAKFGEGSGELFF
J: TRBJ2-7; V: TRBV3-1; size: -; CDR3: CASSQLGRGYEQYF
J: TRBJ2-6; V: TRBV7-3; size: few; CDR3: CASSLTRGPVGANVLTF